This T cell receptor (beta chain) was sequenced in a study of T cell repertoires in cytomegalovirus infection. Germline V gene data show CDR1 as DFQATT and CDR2 as SNEGSKA (reference sequence). This CDR3 region has 16 residues. V lost 0 bases and J lost 6; bases outside the gene matches: 9. Concerning this clonotype: Its antigen is as yet unknown. A clone one base away is much larger, so this may be a read error.

Study-level findings and limits: There were HLA-C-restricted CMV-specific TCR beta clonotypes dominating the ex vivo response.

TCRdb processed the reads anew with MiXCR; each CDR3 protein has one entry. The sample includes roughly 920,000 distinct CDR3 sequences, 31% seen only once; the top ten take roughly 12%. Sequencing was performed on cultured CD8+ T cells from PBMCs, taken from culture after CMV antigen stimulation. This TCR was recovered from a human donor in good health (CMV status not recorded). Some clones in this sample may be carry-over from other donors' samples. This sequence joins TRBV20-1 and TRBJ2-2; 8 bases match TRBD2. In nucleotides, the CDR3 is TGCAGTGCTAGAGATCGGGGGGGGGGGGACCCCGGGGAGCTGTTTTTT. It is translated as CSARDRGGGDPGELFF.